The 18 T cell receptor beta chains listed next were all sequenced from one sample in a study of T cells in Graves' hyperthyroidism and ophthalmopathy. Researchers took RNA transcripts and amplified the TCR beta CDR3 regions from them. The HTBI set primed first-round TCR CDR3 RT-PCR. TCRdb re-analysed the multiplex PCR reads in MiXCR, keeping a single row per CDR3 protein. Of about 270,000 distinct CDR3 sequences listed, roughly 22% are singletons. Source material: blood. These receptors were taken from a man between 25 and 39 years old with Graves' ophthalmopathy.

This clonotype has at least ten counts. The chain is built from TRBV12-3 or TRBV12-4 and TRBJ1-1; 8 nucleotides agree with TRBD1. The length of the CDR3 is 15 residues. V was pared by 7 bases and J by 1 base, with 8 bases of the junction left unmatched. The CDR3 region has the DNA TGTGCCAGCACCCTACGGACAGGGAGGAACACTGAAGCTTTCTTT. Amino acids: CASTLRTGRNTEAFF.

The chain uses TRBV7-9 and TRBJ2-1; D is undetermined. Per the germline V gene, CDR1 is SEHNR and CDR2 is FQNEAQ (reference sequence). V lost 5 bases, J lost 6 bases, and 17 bases lay in between. The CDR3 sequence is 15 residues long. The CDR3 protein is CASSLTQVVGNEQFF. CDR3 bases: TGTGCCAGCAGCCTGACCCAGGTAGTTGGCAATGAGCAGTTCTTC.

This clonotype showed up many times. CDR3 protein: CASRANWNSPLHF. Written as DNA, the CDR3 is TGTGCCAGCAGAGCAAATTGGAATTCACCCCTCCACTTT. The J gene is TRBJ1-6, the V gene TRBV2; D is uncertain. The V end lost 6 bases, the J end lost 7 bases, and 10 bases lay between the germline ends. The CDR3 runs 13 residues. Germline CDR1 SNHLY, CDR2 FYNNEI.

The chain uses TRBV20-1 and TRBJ2-7; maybe TRBD2 (5 bases). The CDR3 length is 12 residues. V lost 3 bases and J lost 3, with 9 bases in between. CDR1 is DFQATT and CDR2 is SNEGSKA in the germline V gene (reference sequence). CDR3 loop: CSASIRDYEQYF. CDR3 sequence (DNA): TGCAGTGCTAGTATCCGGGACTACGAGCAGTACTTC.

This clonotype has a count of ten or more. This sequence joins TRBV2 and TRBJ2-7; D is ambiguous. Germline assignment: CDR1 SNHLY and CDR2 FYNNEI. V lost 7 bases to trimming and J lost 6 bases, with 16 bases between them. The CDR3 extends over 13 amino acids. CDR3 DNA sequence: TGTGCCAGCATAGAAGGGATAAGCCCCGAGCAGTACTTC. Residues: CASIEGISPEQYF.

The rearrangement links TRBV6-2 or TRBV6-3 to TRBJ1-6, with D hard to call. The CDR3 consists of 17 residues. The germline V and J ends were trimmed by 5 bases and 0 bases, with 14 bases remaining between them. Per germline, CDR1 MNHEY and CDR2 SVGEGT. The CDR3: CASSTDATSSYNSPLHF. CDR3 nucleotides: TGTGCCAGCAGTACCGACGCGACGAGCTCCTATAATTCACCCCTCCACTTT.

The V and J genes are TRBV6-5 and TRBJ2-3; tentative D call: TRBD1 (6 bases). The germline gives CDR1 MNHEY, CDR2 SVGAGI. The CDR3 is 14 amino acids. V gave up 2 bases and J gave up 0 bases, with 6 bases separating them. The CDR3 sequence is CASSYDRSTDTQYF. As DNA, the CDR3 is TGTGCCAGCAGTTACGACAGGAGCACAGATACGCAGTATTTT.

This clonotype was counted ten times or more. This chain uses TRBV20-1 with TRBJ2-2, with D unclear. Germline V gene sequence: CDR1 DFQATT, CDR2 SNEGSKA (reference sequence). CDR3 length: 16 residues. V gave up 0 bases and J gave up 0 bases, with 11 bases separating them. The CDR3 protein is CSARDSRATNTGELFF. The DNA of the CDR3 is TGCAGTGCTAGAGATTCACGGGCCACGAACACCGGGGAGCTGTTTTTT.

The gene calls are TRBV7-8 and TRBJ2-7; perhaps TRBD2 as D (6 bases). The germline CDR1 and CDR2 sequences are SGHVS and FQNEAQ. The V end was cut by 8 bases, the J end by 4 bases, with 18 bases between. The CDR3 has 14 residues. CDR3 sequence (DNA): TGTGCCAGCTCCCGCACCGGGAGCAATTACGAGCAGTACTTC. Protein: CASSRTGSNYEQYF.

The chain is built from TRBV3-1 and TRBJ2-1; 9 nucleotides line up with TRBD2. V was clipped by 2 bases and J by 4 bases; unmatched bases: 12. This CDR3 spans 18 amino acids. Germline CDR1 LGHDT, CDR2 YNNKEL (reference sequence). The DNA of the CDR3 is TGTGCCAGCAGCCAATTCACTAGCGGGCGTTTAACTTACAATGAGCAGTTCTTC. This encodes CASSQFTSGRLTYNEQFF.

This clonotype turned up a few times. A read error may produce the germline difference seen at one junction end. The V and J genes are TRBV28 and TRBJ1-2; 9 positions agree with TRBD1. The germline V gene has CDR1 MDHEN and CDR2 SYDVKM. The CDR3 runs 14 residues. The CDR3 loop reads CAGSFGTGPIGYTF. As DNA, the CDR3 is TGTGCCGGCAGTTTTGGGACAGGGCCCATTGGCTACACCTTC.

Many counts were recorded for this clonotype. The chain joins TRBV15 to TRBJ2-7, with TRBD1 matching 10 bases. The CDR3 is made up of 14 amino acids. The V gene end was trimmed by 4 bases and the J gene end by 7 bases; junction bases not matched to a gene: 7. The V gene's germline CDR1 is LNHNV and CDR2 YYDKDF (reference sequence). The CDR3 sequence: CATSKGQGSGEQYF. The CDR3 region has the DNA TGTGCCACCAGCAAGGGACAGGGGTCGGGGGAGCAGTACTTC.

The chain links TRBV28 to TRBJ2-1; TRBD2 is a possible D gene (6 bases). The CDR3 runs to 16 residues. V was shortened by 5 bases and J by 9 bases, with 23 bases between the two germline ends. Germline V gives CDR1 MDHEN, CDR2 SYDVKM. CDR3: CASSHSLRLVISEQFF. As DNA, the CDR3 is TGTGCCAGCAGTCATTCCCTCAGACTAGTTATTTCTGAGCAGTTCTTC.

This clonotype was observed at least ten times. V is TRBV2 and J is TRBJ1-1; no reliable D call. Between the trimmed V and J ends, which lost 7 bases and 6 bases, there was a span of 18 bases. CDR3 length: 14 amino acids. CDR1 is SNHLY, CDR2 FYNNEI, per germline. This CDR3 reads CASTPLVSVAEAFF. CDR3 DNA: TGTGCCAGCACTCCCCTCGTATCCGTGGCTGAAGCTTTCTTT.

The chain has TRBV2 and TRBJ2-3; TRBD2 matches 9 bases. The CDR3 contains 15 residues. Unmatched junction bases numbered 14, after V lost 6 bases and J lost 10 bases. Germline CDR1 is SNHLY and CDR2 is FYNNEI. The CDR3 DNA reads TGTGCCAGCAGCCCCGTGGGCGGGAGGGCCGAACCGCAGTATTTT. Amino acid sequence: CASSPVGGRAEPQYF.

This chain joins TRBV19 and TRBJ2-2, with 10 bases identical to TRBD1. There are 17 residues in the CDR3. Germline V gives CDR1 LNHDA, CDR2 SQIVND (reference sequence). Germline trimming cut 1 base from V and 4 bases from J; bases unmatched to any gene: 6. The DNA of the CDR3 is TGTGCCAGTAGTATAGCCCCCGGACAGGGGGGCACCGGGGAGCTGTTTTTT. This sequence encodes CASSIAPGQGGTGELFF.

This clonotype was seen repeatedly, ten times or more. The chain couples TRBV20-1 to TRBJ2-1; 11 bases align to TRBD2. The J segment lost 9 bases and the V segment lost 6 bases, leaving 13 bases of the junction unmatched. CDR1 and CDR2 (germline): DFQATT, SNEGSKA (reference sequence). The CDR3 spans 15 residues. The chain's CDR3 is CSAQTFSGRDGEQFF. CDR3 sequence (DNA): TGCAGTGCCCAGACTTTTAGCGGGAGGGACGGTGAGCAGTTCTTC.

This rearrangement joins TRBV7-9 to TRBJ2-1; D is perhaps TRBD2 (6 bases). The CDR3 consists of 16 residues. V was trimmed by 3 bases and J by 6 bases, leaving 18 bases between them. The germline V gene has CDR1 SEHNR and CDR2 FQNEAQ (reference sequence). The CDR3: CASSFHSGIRSNEQFF. Here the CDR3 DNA reads TGTGCCAGCAGCTTCCATAGCGGTATAAGATCCAATGAGCAGTTCTTC.